The source of this TCR beta chain is a study of T cells after yellow fever vaccination. Overall study results and limits: After the booster, over 95% of CD4 and more than 85% of CD8 primary-response clones were re-detected.

Each CDR3 protein gets one entry after TCRdb re-called the 5' RACE reads with MiXCR. The sample includes 350,000 to 550,000 distinct CDR3 sequences, approximately 19% of them seen just once. This clonotype was observed a handful of times. Its antigen is currently unknown. The V gene's germline CDR1 is SGHTA and CDR2 FQGNSA. V lost 5 bases and J 5 bases, leaving 15 bases between the germline ends. The CDR3 loop spans 14 amino acids. This receptor was identified in a man in his late teens or twenties who received the YFV17D yellow fever vaccine. This sequence joins TRBV7-2 and TRBJ2-5; the D gene is possibly TRBD2 (7 bases). Material: PBMCs, obtained before the yellow fever booster vaccination. CDR3 sequence (DNA): TGTGCCAGCAGCGCGCGGGGGCCGTTGGAGACCCAGTACTTC. Protein sequence: CASSARGPLETQYF.